This entry lists 23 T cell receptor beta chains sequenced from one sample in a study of regulatory T cells in long-lasting Graves disease. Time point of the sample: persistent/refractory GD, antithyroid drugs over 5 years with positive TRAb. Scientists built the TCR library using RNA that was extracted from PBMCs. Researchers made TCR beta libraries by using iRepertoire HTBI primers and running Arm-PCR on CDR3 regions. TCRdb re-called the multiplex PCR reads with MiXCR, one entry per CDR3 protein. The top ten clones hold over 10% of a sample with a few hundred thousand distinct CDR3 sequences, approximately 23% of them seen once. This specimen consisted of peripheral blood mononuclear cells (PBMCs), obtained when the disease was refractory, from a patient treated with antithyroid drugs. The receptors shown here come from a female donor with Graves disease.

CDR3 in amino acids: CSAGAWGTYEQYF. The CDR3 DNA follows: TGCAGTGCAGGGGCCTGGGGGACCTACGAGCAGTACTTC. V gene TRBV20-1 combines with J gene TRBJ2-7, with D perhaps TRBD1 or TRBD2 (5 bases each). V lost 6 bases to trimming and J lost 2 bases, with 14 bases between them. Germline V gene data show CDR1 as DFQATT and CDR2 as SNEGSKA (reference sequence). The CDR3 length is 13 residues.

Comment on this clonotype: With a much larger clone just one base away, this may be a read error. The gene calls are TRBV7-9 and TRBJ2-5; D might be TRBD2 (6 bases). Germline CDR1 is SEHNR and CDR2 is FQNEAQ (reference sequence). With 5 bases removed from V and 5 bases from J, the gap between germline ends came to 21 bases. The CDR3 sequence is 16 residues long. CDR3 nucleotides: TGTGCCAGCAGCATGAGTCTAGCGAGGGTCGGCGAGACCCAGTACTTC. Protein: CASSMSLARVGETQYF.

This clonotype was counted a few times. The V and J genes are TRBV6-4 and TRBJ1-1; TRBD1 aligns across 12 bases. Losses at the gene ends were 5 bases for V and 5 bases for J; bases not matched to a gene: 18. The CDR3 consists of 19 residues. Looked up from germline, CDR1 is MRHNA and CDR2 is SNTAGT. The CDR3 reads CASSYLQYGTGGFRTEAFF. CDR3 nucleotide sequence: TGTGCCAGCAGTTACCTTCAATACGGGACAGGGGGCTTTAGGACTGAAGCTTTCTTT.

This clonotype was seen only a few times. The chain employs TRBV20-1 and TRBJ1-4; 8 nucleotides line up with TRBD1. CDR1 and CDR2 from the germline V gene are DFQATT and SNEGSKA (reference sequence). CDR3 length: 13 residues. V lost 8 bases, J lost 6 bases, and 8 bases stayed unmatched. The DNA for the CDR3 is TGCAGTTCAAAAGGACAGGGCGATGAAAAACTGTTTTTT. It specifies CSSKGQGDEKLFF.

About this clonotype: This may come from a read error, since a much larger clone is one base off. DNA for the CDR3: TGTGCCAGCAGCCCCTTCACTAATGAAAAACTGCTTTTT. Translation: CASSPFTNEKLLF. V gene TRBV7-8 combines with J gene TRBJ1-4; D gene unclear. The CDR3 consists of 13 residues. CDR1 SGHVS and CDR2 FQNEAQ come from the germline V gene.

This clonotype was seen repeatedly, ten times or more. The V and J genes are TRBV20-1 and TRBJ2-5; 7 bases are a match to TRBD2. This CDR3 has 16 residues. The V gene end was trimmed by 1 base and the J gene end by 5 bases; junction bases not matched to a gene: 13. In germline, CDR1 is DFQATT, CDR2 SNEGSKA (reference sequence). In DNA form, the CDR3 reads TGCAGTGCTAGAGTTTTGAAGGCGGGAGCGGTGGAGACCCAGTACTTC. Translated: CSARVLKAGAVETQYF.

The V and J genes are TRBV6-1 and TRBJ2-2; 8 bases are a match to TRBD1. V gave up 7 bases and J gave up 7 bases; unmatched junction bases: 17. Per the germline V gene, CDR1 is MNHNS and CDR2 is SASEGT. The CDR3 sequence is 17 residues long. The CDR3 bases are TGTGCCAGCAAGGGGCAGGTCGCGACAGGGGATTTCGGGGAGCTGTTTTTT. Protein product: CASKGQVATGDFGELFF.

This chain joins TRBV20-1 and TRBJ2-7; D is undetermined. CDR1 and CDR2 (germline): DFQATT, SNEGSKA (reference sequence). The CDR3 spans 13 residues. V was clipped by 5 bases and J by 3 bases, with 14 bases between them. CDR3 sequence reads: CSAGVAPNYEQYF. CDR3 bases: TGCAGTGCTGGGGTAGCTCCAAACTACGAGCAGTACTTC.

The V call is TRBV19, the J call TRBJ2-2; unclear D gene. Deletions cut 7 bases from V and 1 base from J, with 1 base between. The CDR3 consists of 11 residues. Germline V CDR1 and CDR2: LNHDA, SQIVND (reference sequence). The CDR3 DNA follows: TGTGCCAGTATGAACACCGGGGAGCTGTTTTTT. Protein sequence: CASMNTGELFF. The full variable domain, with the rest looked up from reference TRBV19 and TRBJ2-2, is DGGITQSPKYLFRKEGQNVTLSCEQNLNHDAMYWYRQDPGQGLRLIYYSQIVNDFQKGDIAEGYSVSREKKESFPLTVTSAQKNPTAFYLCASMNTGELFFGEGSRLTVL.

This clonotype was recorded at least ten times. Germline is not matched at one junction end, which may reflect a read error. The rearrangement uses TRBV7-2 and TRBJ1-1; D possibly corresponds to TRBD1 (6 bases). This CDR3 is built from 11 residues. Germline loops: CDR1 SGHTA, CDR2 FQGNSA. CDR3 region: CASSLMTGTSF. As DNA, the CDR3 is TGTGCCAGCAGCTTGATGACAGGAACTTCCTTT.

This clonotype has ten or more counts. This sequence joins TRBV5-6 and TRBJ2-5; D tentatively fits TRBD1 or TRBD2 (5 bases each). The CDR3 spans 12 residues. V lost 4 bases and J lost 4, with 8 bases in between. Germline CDR1 and CDR2: SGHDT and YYEEEE. The DNA for the CDR3 is TGTGCCAGCAGCGGGACCGGAGAGACCCAGTACTTC. Amino acids: CASSGTGETQYF.

CDR3 sequence reads: CASESPGLQRPQHF. As DNA, the CDR3 is TGTGCCAGCGAATCTCCGGGACTTCAGAGGCCCCAGCATTTT. This sequence joins TRBV28 and TRBJ1-5; D may be TRBD1 (5 bases). V was cut by 8 bases and J by 9 bases, with 20 bases left in between. The CDR3 has 14 amino acids. Germline CDR1 is MDHEN and CDR2 is SYDVKM.

A word on this clonotype: The CDR3 does not end in the conserved phenylalanine or tryptophan, so this is likely a read error. The V and J genes are TRBV7-2 and TRBJ2-4, with D hard to call. Per germline, CDR1 SGHTA and CDR2 FQGNSA. This CDR3 spans 16 amino acids. Trimming pared 8 bases from V and 4 bases from J, leaving 21 bases between. The CDR3 loop is CASGTIWAKAKNIQYL. The CDR3 coding sequence is TGTGCCAGCGGCACAATATGGGCCAAGGCTAAAAACATTCAGTACCTC.

This chain joins TRBV12-3 or TRBV12-4 and TRBJ1-1; D is unresolved. Trimming took 5 bases from V and 7 from J, leaving 8 bases between them. CDR3 length equals 11 residues. In nucleotides, the CDR3 is TGTGCCAGCAGTAGACGGGATGAAGCTTTCTTT. Translated: CASSRRDEAFF.

In this sample, this clonotype turned up a few times. The rearrangement links TRBV30 to TRBJ1-2; D perhaps matches TRBD1 (6 bases). The CDR3 runs to 14 residues. Germline V gene sequence: CDR1 GTSNPN, CDR2 SVGIG (reference sequence). V shed 3 bases and J shed 1 base, with 12 bases lying between them. The chain's CDR3 is CAWRADSFNYGYTF. CDR3 in DNA: TGTGCCTGGAGGGCGGACAGCTTTAACTATGGCTACACCTTC.

This clonotype has at least ten counts. This chain joins TRBV7-8 and TRBJ2-5; 7 bases agree with TRBD2. CDR3 length: 16 residues. V lost 6 bases to trimming and J lost 5 bases; unmatched junction nucleotides: 15. Germline lookup yields CDR1 SGHVS and CDR2 FQNEAQ. For the CDR3, the DNA is TGTGCCAGCAGAAAATCCTGGGAGGGTCGTCTGGAGACCCAGTACTTC. Translation gives CASRKSWEGRLETQYF.

Only a few counts were recorded for this clonotype. The rearrangement links TRBV24-1 to TRBJ1-1; maybe TRBD1 (5 bases). The germline V gene encodes CDR1 KGHDR and CDR2 SFDVKD. V was pared by 2 bases and J by 6 bases, with 9 bases between. The CDR3 contains 13 residues. As DNA, the CDR3 is TGTGCCACCAGTGATTCGGGGGGGGCTGAAGCTTTCTTT. It translates to CATSDSGGAEAFF.

This chain uses TRBV27 with TRBJ2-1; 12 bases match TRBD2. With 1 base clipped from V and 8 bases from J, the junction kept 6 bases outside the gene matches. CDR3 length: 16 residues. Looked up from germline, CDR1 is MNHEY and CDR2 is SMNVEV (reference sequence). CDR3 DNA: TGTGCCAGCAGTTTATTATGGACTAGCGGGAACGATGAGCAGTTCTTC. It translates to CASSLLWTSGNDEQFF.

The chain carries TRBV27 and TRBJ2-3, with D perhaps matching TRBD1 or TRBD2 (6 bases each). The CDR3 totals 14 residues. CDR1 is MNHEY, CDR2 SMNVEV, per germline (reference sequence). V shed 3 bases and J shed 4 bases, with 11 bases lying between them. CDR3 sequence reads: CASSFRGLADTQYF. The CDR3 nucleotides read TGTGCCAGCAGTTTCCGGGGGCTAGCAGATACGCAGTATTTT.

The V gene is TRBV11-2, the J gene TRBJ2-3, with D perhaps assigned TRBD1 or TRBD2 (5 bases each). The CDR3 is 15 residues long. The germline gives CDR1 SGHAT, CDR2 FQNNGV. Trimming took 6 bases from V and 3 from J, leaving 16 bases between them. CDR3 residues: CASSRRGAQTDTQYF. The CDR3 DNA follows: TGTGCCAGCAGTCGACGAGGGGCCCAGACAGATACGCAGTATTTT.

This clonotype was detected many times. CDR3 in amino acids: CASSWSTNTEAFF. The CDR3 DNA follows: TGTGCCAGCAGTTGGTCCACCAACACTGAAGCTTTCTTT. The chain couples TRBV12-3 or TRBV12-4 to TRBJ1-1; D gene uncertain. V shed 4 bases and J shed 2 bases, with 8 bases lying between them. The CDR3 is 13 amino acids.

This clonotype was counted between two and nine times. The rearrangement links TRBV6-5 to TRBJ1-1; D is undetermined. CDR1 and CDR2 from the germline V gene are MNHEY and SVGAGI. The V gene lost 0 bases and the J gene lost 12 bases, with 11 bases spanning the gap. There are 12 residues in the CDR3. DNA for the CDR3: TGTGCCAGCAGTTACTCCTCGGATGAGACTTTCTTT. Protein product: CASSYSSDETFF.

This sequence joins TRBV5-1 and TRBJ2-1; maybe TRBD2 (5 bases). This CDR3 is built from 14 residues. Germline V CDR1 and CDR2: SGHRS, YFSETQ. The V end lost 0 bases, the J end lost 4 bases, and 8 bases lay between the germline ends. The CDR3 region is CASSLVASYNEQFF. CDR3 nucleotide sequence: TGCGCCAGCAGCTTGGTAGCGTCTTACAATGAGCAGTTCTTC.